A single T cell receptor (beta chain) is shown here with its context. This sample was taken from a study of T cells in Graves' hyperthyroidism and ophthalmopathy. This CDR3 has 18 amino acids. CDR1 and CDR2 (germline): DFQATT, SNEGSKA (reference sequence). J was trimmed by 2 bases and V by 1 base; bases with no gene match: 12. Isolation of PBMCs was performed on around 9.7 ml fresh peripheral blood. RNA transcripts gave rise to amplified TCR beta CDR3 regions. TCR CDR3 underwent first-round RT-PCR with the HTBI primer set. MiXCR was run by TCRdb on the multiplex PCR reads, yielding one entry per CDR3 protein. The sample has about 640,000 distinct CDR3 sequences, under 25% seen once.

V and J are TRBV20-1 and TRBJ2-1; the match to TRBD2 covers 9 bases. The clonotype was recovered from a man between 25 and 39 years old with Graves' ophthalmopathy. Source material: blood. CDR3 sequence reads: CSARARWVAGAPYNEQFF. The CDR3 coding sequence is TGCAGTGCTAGAGCCCGATGGGTAGCGGGAGCACCCTACAATGAGCAGTTCTTC.